These 2 T cell receptor beta chains share one sample of origin, sequenced in a study of shared clonotypes between healthy human individuals. Assay used: immunoSEQ multiplex PCR; TCRdb lists only in-frame clones, some missing. The table shows about 1.4 million clones, with over 95% occurring only once. Source material: naive CD4+ T cells sorted from blood. Indicated subset: CD45RA+ positively selected. These receptors originate from a man aged 25-45 years in good health.

A word on this clone: Other DNA sequences within the sample encode an identical CDR3. The chain has TRBV25-1 and TRBJ2-7; no clear D gene. This CDR3 is built from 12 residues. V was cut by 3 bases and J by 3 bases, with 6 bases left in between. Looked up from germline, CDR1 is MGHDK and CDR2 is SYGVNS. The CDR3 nucleotides are TGTGCCAGCAGTGATTTGGGCTACGAGCAGTACTTC. Translating gives CASSDLGYEQYF.

On this clone: At the DNA level, this CDR3 is encoded by other sequences in the same sample as well. This chain uses TRBV5-4 with TRBJ2-5; 8 bases align to TRBD1. Trimming at V came to 0 bases and at J to 2 bases, leaving 0 bases not matched to a gene. The CDR3 is made up of 14 amino acids. Germline values: CDR1 SGHNT, CDR2 YYREEE (reference sequence). The DNA for the CDR3 is TGTGCCAGCAGCTTGGGACAGGGGCAAGAGACCCAGTACTTC. Residues: CASSLGQGQETQYF.